The clone carrying this TCR beta chain was picked up many times. Its antigen is not known. As it was prepared, the TCRbeta library received unique molecular identifiers. MiXCR, applied by TCRdb to the PCR reads, yields one record per CDR3 protein. The sample includes about 6,500 distinct CDR3 sequences, approximately 12% of them seen just once. This record comes from a study of T-cell reconstitution after alpha-beta-depleted transplantation in children. CDR1 is MNHEY and CDR2 is SVGEGT in the germline V gene. V lost 2 bases and J 3 bases, leaving 13 bases between the germline ends. The CDR3 loop spans 15 amino acids. Findings and limits, study-wide: Some patients owed their high day-60 TCRbeta diversity to surviving recipient T cells and thymic progenitors. Several hundred expanded graft clones reportedly supplied alpha-beta T cells about two months after transplant. Fresh T-cell production supplied most of the T-cell counts and diversity seen one year after transplant.

The J gene is TRBJ1-1, the V gene TRBV6-2 or TRBV6-3; D remains ambiguous. Here the sequenced sample was PBMCs, mostly from graft donor cells, taken 180 days after TCRalphabeta/CD19-depleted stem cell transplant. The TCR was taken from a child less than two years old who had a stem cell transplant for acute myeloid leukemia, so the T cells may come from the graft donor. The CDR3: CASSYGVLEHTEAFF. In DNA, the CDR3 is TGTGCCAGCAGTTACGGGGTCCTTGAGCACACTGAAGCTTTCTTT.